This T cell receptor (beta chain) is drawn from a study of blood T cell repertoires in COVID-19. Profiling relied on immunoSEQ multiplex PCR, and the TCRdb table lists in-frame clones only, not all of them. In the table there are 200,000 to 300,000 clones, about 88% of which are singletons. The CDR3 has 13 residues. The germline CDR1 and CDR2 sequences are MNHEY and SVGAGI. V shed 8 bases and J shed 2 bases, with 7 bases lying between them. V gene TRBV6-5 combines with J gene TRBJ1-6; no firm D call. The receptor's source is a woman in her thirties or forties who had recovered from COVID-19. Sequencing used peripheral blood. The CDR3 sequence: CASSGTYNSPLHF. DNA for the CDR3: TGTGCCAGCTCGGGAACCTATAATTCACCCCTCCACTTT.